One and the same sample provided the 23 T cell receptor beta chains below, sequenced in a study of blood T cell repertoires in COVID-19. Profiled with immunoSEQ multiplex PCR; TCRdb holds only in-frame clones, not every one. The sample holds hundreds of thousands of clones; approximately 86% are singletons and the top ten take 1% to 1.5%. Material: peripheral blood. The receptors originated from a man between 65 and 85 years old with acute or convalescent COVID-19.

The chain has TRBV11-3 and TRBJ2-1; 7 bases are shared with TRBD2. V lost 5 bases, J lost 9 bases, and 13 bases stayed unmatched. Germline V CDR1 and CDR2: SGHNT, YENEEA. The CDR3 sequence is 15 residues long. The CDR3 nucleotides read TGTGCCAGCAGCCTAGGACTAGGGTCACAATCTGAGCAGTTCTTC. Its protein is CASSLGLGSQSEQFF.

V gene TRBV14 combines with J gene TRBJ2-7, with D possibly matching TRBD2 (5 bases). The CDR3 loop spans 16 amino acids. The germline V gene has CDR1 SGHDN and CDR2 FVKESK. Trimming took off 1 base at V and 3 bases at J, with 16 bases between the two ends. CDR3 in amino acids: CASSQGQARSGYEQYF. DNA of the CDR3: TGTGCCAGCAGCCAAGGGCAGGCTAGGAGCGGCTACGAGCAGTACTTC.

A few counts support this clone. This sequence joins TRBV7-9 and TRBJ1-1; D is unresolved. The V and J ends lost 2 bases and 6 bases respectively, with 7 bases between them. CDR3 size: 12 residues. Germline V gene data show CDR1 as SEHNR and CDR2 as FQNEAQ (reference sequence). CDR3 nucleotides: TGTGCCAGCAGCTTACATGGGCCTGAAGCTTTCTTT. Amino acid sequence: CASSLHGPEAFF.

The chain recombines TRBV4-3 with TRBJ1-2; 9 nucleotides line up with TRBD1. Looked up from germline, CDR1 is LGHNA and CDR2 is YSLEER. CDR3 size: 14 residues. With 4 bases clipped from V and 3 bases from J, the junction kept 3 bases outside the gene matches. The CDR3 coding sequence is TGCGCCAGCAGCCCTCGGACAGGGGACTATGGCTACACCTTC. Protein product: CASSPRTGDYGYTF.

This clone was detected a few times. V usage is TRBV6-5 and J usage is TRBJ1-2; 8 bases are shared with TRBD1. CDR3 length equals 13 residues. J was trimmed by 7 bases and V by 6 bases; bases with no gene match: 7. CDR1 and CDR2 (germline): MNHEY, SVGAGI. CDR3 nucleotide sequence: TGTGCCAGCAGCCGGACAGGGCCATCTGGCTACACCTTC. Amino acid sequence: CASSRTGPSGYTF.

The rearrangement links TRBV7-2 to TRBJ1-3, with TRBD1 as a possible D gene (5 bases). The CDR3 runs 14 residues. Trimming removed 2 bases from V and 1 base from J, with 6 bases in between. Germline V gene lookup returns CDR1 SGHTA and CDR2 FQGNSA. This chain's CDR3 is CASSLSGSGNTIYF. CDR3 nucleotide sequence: TGTGCCAGCAGCTTATCAGGGTCTGGAAACACCATATATTTT.

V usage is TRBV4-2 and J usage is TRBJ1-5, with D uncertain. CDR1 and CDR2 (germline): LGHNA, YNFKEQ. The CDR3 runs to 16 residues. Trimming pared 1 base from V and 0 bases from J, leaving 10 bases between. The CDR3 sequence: CASSQVSGSSNQPQHF. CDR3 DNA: TGTGCCAGCAGCCAAGTATCCGGGAGTAGCAATCAGCCCCAGCATTTT.

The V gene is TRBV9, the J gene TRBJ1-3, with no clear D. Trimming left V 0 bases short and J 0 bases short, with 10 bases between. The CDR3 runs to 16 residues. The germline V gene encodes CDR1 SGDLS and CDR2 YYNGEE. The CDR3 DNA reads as TGTGCCAGCAGCGTAGAACGAGCGATCTCTGGAAACACCATATATTTT. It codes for CASSVERAISGNTIYF.

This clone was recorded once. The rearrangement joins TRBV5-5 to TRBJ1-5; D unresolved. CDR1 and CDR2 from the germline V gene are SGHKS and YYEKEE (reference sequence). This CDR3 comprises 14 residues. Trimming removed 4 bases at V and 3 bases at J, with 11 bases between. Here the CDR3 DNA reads TGTGCCAGCAGCCCGTCGGGTGACAATCAGCCCCAGCATTTT. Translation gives CASSPSGDNQPQHF.

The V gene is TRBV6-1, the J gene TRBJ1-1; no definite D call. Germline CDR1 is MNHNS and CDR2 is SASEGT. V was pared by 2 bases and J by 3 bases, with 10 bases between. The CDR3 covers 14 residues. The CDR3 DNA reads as TGTGCCAGCAGTGAAATGCGGTCTTACACTGAAGCTTTCTTT. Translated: CASSEMRSYTEAFF.

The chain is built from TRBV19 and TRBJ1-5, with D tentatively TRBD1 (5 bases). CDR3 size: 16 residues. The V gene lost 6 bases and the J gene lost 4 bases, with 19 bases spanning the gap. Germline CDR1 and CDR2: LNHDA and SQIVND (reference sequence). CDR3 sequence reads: CASRPRDGRRNQPQHF. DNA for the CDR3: TGTGCCAGTAGACCTCGGGACGGGAGGAGGAATCAGCCCCAGCATTTT. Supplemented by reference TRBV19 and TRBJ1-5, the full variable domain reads DGGITQSPKYLFRKEGQNVTLSCEQNLNHDAMYWYRQDPGQGLRLIYYSQIVNDFQKGDIAEGYSVSREKKESFPLTVTSAQKNPTAFYLCASRPRDGRRNQPQHFGDGTRLSIL.

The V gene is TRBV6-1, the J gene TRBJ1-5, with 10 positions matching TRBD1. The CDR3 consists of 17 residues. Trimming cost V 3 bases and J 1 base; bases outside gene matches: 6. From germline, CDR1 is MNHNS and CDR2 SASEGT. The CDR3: CASSERDRGSSNQPQHF. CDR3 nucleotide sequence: TGTGCCAGCAGTGAGCGGGACAGGGGCTCGAGCAATCAGCCCCAGCATTTT.

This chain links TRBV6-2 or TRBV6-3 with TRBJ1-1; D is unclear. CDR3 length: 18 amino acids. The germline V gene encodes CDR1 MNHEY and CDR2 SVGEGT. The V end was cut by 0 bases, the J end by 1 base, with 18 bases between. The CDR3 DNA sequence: TGTGCCAGCAGTTACTCGCTGAAGGGATTAGGGAGGAACACTGAAGCTTTCTTT. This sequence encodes CASSYSLKGLGRNTEAFF.

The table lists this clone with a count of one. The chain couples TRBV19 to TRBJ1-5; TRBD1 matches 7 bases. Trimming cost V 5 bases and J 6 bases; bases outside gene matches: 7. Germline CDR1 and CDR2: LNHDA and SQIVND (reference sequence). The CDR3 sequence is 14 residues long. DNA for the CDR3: TGTGCCAGTAGTGGACAGGAGGGCCTTCAGCCCCAGCATTTT. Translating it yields CASSGQEGLQPQHF. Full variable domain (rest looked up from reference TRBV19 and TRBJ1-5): DGGITQSPKYLFRKEGQNVTLSCEQNLNHDAMYWYRQDPGQGLRLIYYSQIVNDFQKGDIAEGYSVSREKKESFPLTVTSAQKNPTAFYLCASSGQEGLQPQHFGDGTRLSIL.

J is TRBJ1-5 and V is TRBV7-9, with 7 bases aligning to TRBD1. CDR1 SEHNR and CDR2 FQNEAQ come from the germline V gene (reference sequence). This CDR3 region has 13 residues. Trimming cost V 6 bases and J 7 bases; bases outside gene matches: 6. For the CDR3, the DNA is TGTGCCAGCAGTCGACAGGGAGACCAGCCCCAGCATTTT. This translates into CASSRQGDQPQHF.

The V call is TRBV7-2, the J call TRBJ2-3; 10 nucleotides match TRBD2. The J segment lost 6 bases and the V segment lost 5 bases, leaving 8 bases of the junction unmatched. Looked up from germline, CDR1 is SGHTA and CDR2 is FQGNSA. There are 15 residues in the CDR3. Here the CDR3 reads CASSLQRGGFDTQYF. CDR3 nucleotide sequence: TGTGCCAGCAGCCTCCAGCGGGGGGGCTTCGATACGCAGTATTTT.

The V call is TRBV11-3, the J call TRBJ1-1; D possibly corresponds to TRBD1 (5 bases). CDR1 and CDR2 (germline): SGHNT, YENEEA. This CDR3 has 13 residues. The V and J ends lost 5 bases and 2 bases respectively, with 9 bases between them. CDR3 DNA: TGTGCCAGCAGCGGGGGGAGTAACACTGAAGCTTTCTTT. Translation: CASSGGSNTEAFF.

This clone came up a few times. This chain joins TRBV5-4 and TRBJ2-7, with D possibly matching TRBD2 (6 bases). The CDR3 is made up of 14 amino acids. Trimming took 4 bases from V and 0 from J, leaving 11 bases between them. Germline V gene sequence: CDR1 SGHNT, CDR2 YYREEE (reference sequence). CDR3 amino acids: CASSPPGVSYEQYF. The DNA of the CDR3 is TGTGCCAGCAGCCCGCCGGGGGTCTCCTACGAGCAGTACTTC.

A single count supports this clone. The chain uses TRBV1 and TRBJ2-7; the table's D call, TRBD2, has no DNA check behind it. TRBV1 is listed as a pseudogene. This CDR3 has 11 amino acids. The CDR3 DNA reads TGCACCAGCAGCTGGACTAGCGGGAGATCGGTC. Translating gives CTSSWTSGRSV.

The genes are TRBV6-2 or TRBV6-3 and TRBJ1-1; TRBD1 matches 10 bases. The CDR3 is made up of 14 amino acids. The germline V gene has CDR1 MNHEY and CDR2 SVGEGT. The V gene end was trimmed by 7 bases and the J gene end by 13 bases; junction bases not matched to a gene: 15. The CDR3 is CASTPWGTGEKVFF. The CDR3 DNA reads TGTGCCAGCACCCCTTGGGGGACAGGGGAGAAAGTTTTCTTT.

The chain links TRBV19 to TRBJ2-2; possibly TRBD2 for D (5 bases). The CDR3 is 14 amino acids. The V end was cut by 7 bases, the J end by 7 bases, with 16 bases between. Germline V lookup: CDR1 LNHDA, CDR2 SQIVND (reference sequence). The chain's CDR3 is CASIYTEGGGELFF. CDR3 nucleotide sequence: TGTGCCAGTATATACACTGAAGGAGGCGGGGAGCTGTTTTTT.

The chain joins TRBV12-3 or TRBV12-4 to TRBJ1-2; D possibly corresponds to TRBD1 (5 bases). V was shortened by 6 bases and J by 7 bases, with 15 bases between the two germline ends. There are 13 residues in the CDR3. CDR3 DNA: TGTGCCAGCAGGAAGGTGGGGGGTTCTGGCTACACCTTC. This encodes CASRKVGGSGYTF.

The CDR3 loop is CAWGGGRDEKLFF. DNA of the CDR3: TGTGCCTGGGGCGGGGGGCGTGATGAAAAACTGTTTTTT. The chain uses TRBV30 and TRBJ1-4; D may be TRBD1 (6 bases). Germline V gives CDR1 GTSNPN, CDR2 SVGIG (reference sequence). V lost 5 bases to trimming and J lost 6 bases, with 13 bases between them. The CDR3 is 13 amino acids.